This TCR beta chain was sequenced during a study of T cells in Graves' hyperthyroidism and ophthalmopathy (dated by TCRdb to the late 2010s). As for the study more broadly: Peripheral blood samples were taken at initial diagnosis, before any treatment was given. The paper reports TCR Vbeta CDR3 sequencing of over 130 peripheral blood samples: approximately 41 ophthalmopathy, fewer than 80 hyperthyroidism and around 17 progressor patients. The roughly 91 discovery patients were randomly divided into training and test sets at a 7:3 ratio. In more than 5 Graves' hyperthyroidism patients, the study also compared T-cell repertoires from thyroid tissue with T-cell repertoires from blood. Prospective prediction of ophthalmopathy was tested in an independent validation cohort of 18 to 20 hyperthyroidism patients and 17 patients who later progressed to ophthalmopathy. A discovery cohort of 95 to 100 patients, 43 with Graves' ophthalmopathy and 57 with stable Graves' hyperthyroidism, was used to find distinguishing TCR V-J signatures. After sampling, hyperthyroidism patients received methimazole starting at 30 mg daily, and ophthalmopathy patients received high-dose intravenous methylprednisolone.

Amplification of TCR beta CDR3 regions was carried out from RNA transcripts. The first round of RT-PCR for the TCR CDR3 was performed with the HTBI primer set and the Qiagen OneStep RT-PCR kit. Libraries were constructed in a second round of multiplex PCR, after which size selection and purification were carried out. Libraries were sequenced paired-end with 100 bp reads on an Illumina HiSeq2000. The source study handled its data this way. Raw data were processed with SOAPnuke, discarding reads with adapters, uncalled bases, mean Phred below 15, or no exact constant-primer or identifier match. COPE v1.2.5 was used to merge high-quality paired reads, and clonotypes were defined as unique nucleotide sequences. Clonotypes were aligned to IMGT TRBV, TRBD and TRBJ reference segments using MiTCR v1.1. Analysis was restricted to V-J combinations with a frequency above 0.0001, which covered 99.2% of repertoires. The TCS score was defined as the ratio of F50 (clonal expansion) to E x V (chaos), calculated using BLOSUM62-based TCRdist between CDR3 peptides within each V-J. Welch's t-statistics and random forest reduced roughly 540 V-J features to 10 to 15, which were used in a naive Bayes classifier (R e1071). TCRdb passed the public sequencing reads through fastp at Q25 and MiXCR, retaining productive beta sequences. Each entry merges the rows of one CDR3 protein and shows their most common DNA and genes. TCRdb's processing, not the authors' own work, is the source of the V and J calls. The sample includes about 420,000 distinct CDR3 sequences, with around 16% observed a single time. Roughly 15% of the sample goes to the ten largest clones.

A patient counted as having stable Graves' hyperthyroidism if no progression to ophthalmopathy occurred over 18 months of follow-up. Hyperthyroidism patients were newly diagnosed, with disease duration under 2 months, and aged 18 to 65 years. Any patient with an uncontrolled infection, another autoimmune disease, pregnancy or lactation was excluded. Clinical symptoms, serum thyroxine and TRAb, thyroid ultrasound, and orbital computed tomography formed the basis for the diagnoses. PBMCs were isolated from more than 8 ml of fresh peripheral blood by Ficoll-Paque density gradient centrifugation. Total RNA was extracted with Trizol reagent, and quality was checked on an Agilent 2100 Bioanalyzer. This clonotype appeared a few times. Its antigen target is currently unknown. No much larger clone is present one base from it, and per-base qualities are unavailable. What the work shows at the level of the full study, not this receptor alone: In validation, the model predicted progression to ophthalmopathy with approximately 71% sensitivity and less than 80% specificity, a median of about 6 months before onset. Ophthalmopathy was separated from stable hyperthyroidism by a 13 V-J signature model, with approximately 86% sensitivity and approximately 81% specificity obtained in cross-validation and 80%/75% obtained in testing. Most expanded thyroid clonotypes (frequency above 0.001) were also found in blood, which suggests that blood repertoires may mirror thyroid immune responses. Sample size was not statistically predetermined, and investigators were not blinded to group allocation.

Reading the germline V gene (reference sequence) gives CDR1 DFQATT and CDR2 SNEGSKA. The germline V and J ends show losses of 6 bases and 6 bases respectively, and no gene match explains 8 bases of the junction. The CDR3 sequence holds 13 residues, the cysteine and phenylalanine included. This entry keeps only the CDR3 DNA: 39 bases, framed from base 1. This clonotype was sampled from a woman aged 18-29 years with Graves' hyperthyroidism. The rearrangement combines TRBV20-1 with TRBJ1-2; 9 nucleotides in the junction match TRBD1. The source material was blood. The CDR3 is CSAPQDRGNGYTF. The sequence in DNA is TGCAGTGCCCCCCAGGACAGGGGAAATGGCTACACCTTC.